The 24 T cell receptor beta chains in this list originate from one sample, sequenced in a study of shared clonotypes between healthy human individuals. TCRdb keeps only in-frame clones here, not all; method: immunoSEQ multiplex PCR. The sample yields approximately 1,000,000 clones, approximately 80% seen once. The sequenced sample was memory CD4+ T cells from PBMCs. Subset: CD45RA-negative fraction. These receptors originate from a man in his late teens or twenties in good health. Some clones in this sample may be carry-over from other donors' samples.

In DNA form, the CDR3 reads TGTGCCAGCAGTCACCCCCGGGGGGTTTTGAACACTGAAGCTTTCTTT. It codes for CASSHPRGVLNTEAFF. V gene TRBV28 combines with J gene TRBJ1-1, with D maybe TRBD1 (5 bases). Trimming stripped 5 bases from V and 0 bases from J, with 16 bases between. The CDR3 is 16 residues long. Per germline, CDR1 MDHEN and CDR2 SYDVKM.

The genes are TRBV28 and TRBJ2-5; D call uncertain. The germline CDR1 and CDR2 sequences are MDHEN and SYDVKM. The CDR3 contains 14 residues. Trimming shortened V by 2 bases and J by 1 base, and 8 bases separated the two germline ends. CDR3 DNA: TGTGCCAGCAGTTTAAATGGGCCCCAAGAGACCCAGTACTTC. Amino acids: CASSLNGPQETQYF.

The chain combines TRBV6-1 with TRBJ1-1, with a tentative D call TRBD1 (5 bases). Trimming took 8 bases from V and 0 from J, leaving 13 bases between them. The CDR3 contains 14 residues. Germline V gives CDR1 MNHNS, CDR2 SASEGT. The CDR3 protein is CASPQAGLNTEAFF. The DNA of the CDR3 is TGTGCCAGCCCCCAGGCAGGGCTGAACACTGAAGCTTTCTTT.

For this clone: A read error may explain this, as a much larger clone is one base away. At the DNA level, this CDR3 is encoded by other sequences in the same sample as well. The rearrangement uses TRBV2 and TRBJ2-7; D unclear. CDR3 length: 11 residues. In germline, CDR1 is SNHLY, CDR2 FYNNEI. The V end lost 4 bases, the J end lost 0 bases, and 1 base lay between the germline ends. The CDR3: CASSGSYEQYF. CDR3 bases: TGTGCCAGCAGTGGCTCCTACGAGCAGTACTTC.

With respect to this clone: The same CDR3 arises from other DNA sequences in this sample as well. CDR3 residues: CASSHGLAGAYNEQFF. CDR3 DNA sequence: TGTGCCAGCTCTCACGGACTAGCGGGAGCTTACAATGAGCAGTTCTTC. The chain is built from TRBV18 and TRBJ2-1, with 13 nucleotides matching TRBD2. V lost 6 bases, J lost 4 bases, and 6 bases stayed unmatched. Germline V gives CDR1 KGHSH, CDR2 LQKENI. The CDR3 runs to 16 residues.

The CDR3: CASSLGCLAGGYEQYF. For the CDR3, the DNA is TGTGCCAGCAGCTTAGGTTGTTTAGCGGGAGGCTACGAGCAGTACTTC. The V gene is TRBV11-3, the J gene TRBJ2-7; 10 bases are shared with TRBD2. The CDR3 is 16 residues long. V trimming: 1 base; J trimming: 3 bases; junction bases outside the gene matches: 6. Looked up from germline, CDR1 is SGHNT and CDR2 is YENEEA.

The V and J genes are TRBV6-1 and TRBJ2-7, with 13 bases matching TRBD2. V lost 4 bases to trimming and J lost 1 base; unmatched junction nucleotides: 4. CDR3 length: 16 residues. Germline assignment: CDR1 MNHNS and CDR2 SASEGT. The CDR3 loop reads CASSVPGLAGSYEQYF. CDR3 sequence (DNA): TGTGCCAGCAGTGTCCCGGGACTAGCGGGATCCTACGAGCAGTACTTC.

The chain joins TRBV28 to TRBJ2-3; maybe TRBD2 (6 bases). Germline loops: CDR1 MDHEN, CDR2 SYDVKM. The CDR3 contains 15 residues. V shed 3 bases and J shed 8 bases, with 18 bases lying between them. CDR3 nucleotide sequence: TGTGCCAGCAGTTTCGGAGCCCGCCGGGGAGGTACGCAGTATTTT. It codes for CASSFGARRGGTQYF.

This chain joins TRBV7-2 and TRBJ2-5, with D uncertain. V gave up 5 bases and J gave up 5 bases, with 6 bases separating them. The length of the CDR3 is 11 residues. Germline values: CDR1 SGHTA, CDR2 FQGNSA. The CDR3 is CASSPYETQYF. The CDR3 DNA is TGTGCCAGCAGCCCCTACGAGACCCAGTACTTC.

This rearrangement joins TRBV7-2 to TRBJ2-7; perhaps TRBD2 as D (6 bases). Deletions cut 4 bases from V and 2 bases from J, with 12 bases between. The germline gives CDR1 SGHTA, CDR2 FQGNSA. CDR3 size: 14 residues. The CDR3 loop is CASSSGTAAYEQYF. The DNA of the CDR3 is TGTGCCAGCAGCTCTGGGACTGCAGCCTACGAGCAGTACTTC.

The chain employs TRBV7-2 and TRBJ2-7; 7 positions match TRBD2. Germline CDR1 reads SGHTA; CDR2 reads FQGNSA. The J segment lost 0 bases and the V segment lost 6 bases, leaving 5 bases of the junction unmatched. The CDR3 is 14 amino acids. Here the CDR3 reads CASSWTRDSYEQYF. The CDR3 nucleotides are TGTGCCAGCAGTTGGACTAGGGACTCCTACGAGCAGTACTTC.

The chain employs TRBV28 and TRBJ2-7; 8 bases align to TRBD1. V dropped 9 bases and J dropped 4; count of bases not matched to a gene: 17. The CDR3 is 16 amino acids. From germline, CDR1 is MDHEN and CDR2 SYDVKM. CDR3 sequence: CASTKGQAGWSYEQYF. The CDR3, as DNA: TGTGCCAGTACGAAGGGACAGGCCGGGTGGTCGTACGAGCAGTACTTC.

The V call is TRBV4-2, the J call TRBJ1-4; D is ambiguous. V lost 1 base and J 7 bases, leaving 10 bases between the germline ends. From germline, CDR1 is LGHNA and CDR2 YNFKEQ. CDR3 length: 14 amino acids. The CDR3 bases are TGTGCCAGCAGCCAAGGGGAAGGGCGTGAAAAACTGTTTTTT. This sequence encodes CASSQGEGREKLFF.

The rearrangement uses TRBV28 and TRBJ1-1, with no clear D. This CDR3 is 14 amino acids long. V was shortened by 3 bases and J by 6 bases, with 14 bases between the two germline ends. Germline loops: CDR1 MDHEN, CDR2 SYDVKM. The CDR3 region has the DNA TGTGCCAGCAGTTTTGTGGGGTCCCCCGCTGAAGCTTTCTTT. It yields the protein CASSFVGSPAEAFF. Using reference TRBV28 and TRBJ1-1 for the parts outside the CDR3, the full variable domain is DVKVTQSSRYLVKRTGEKVFLECVQDMDHENMFWYRQDPGLGLRLIYFSYDVKMKEKGDIPEGYSVSREKKERFSLILESASTNQTSMYLCASSFVGSPAEAFFGQGTRLTVV.

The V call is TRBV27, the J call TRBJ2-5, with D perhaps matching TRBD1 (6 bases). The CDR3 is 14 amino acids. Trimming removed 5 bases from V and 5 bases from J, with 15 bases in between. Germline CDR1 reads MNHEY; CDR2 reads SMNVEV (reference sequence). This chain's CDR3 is CASSGGRGPETQYF. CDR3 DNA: TGTGCCAGCAGTGGGGGCCGGGGTCCCGAGACCCAGTACTTC.

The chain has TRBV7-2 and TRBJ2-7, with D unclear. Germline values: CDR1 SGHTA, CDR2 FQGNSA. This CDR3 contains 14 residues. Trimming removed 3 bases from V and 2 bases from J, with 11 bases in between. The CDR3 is CASSLARSTYEQYF. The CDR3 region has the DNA TGTGCCAGCAGCTTGGCCAGGAGTACCTACGAGCAGTACTTC.

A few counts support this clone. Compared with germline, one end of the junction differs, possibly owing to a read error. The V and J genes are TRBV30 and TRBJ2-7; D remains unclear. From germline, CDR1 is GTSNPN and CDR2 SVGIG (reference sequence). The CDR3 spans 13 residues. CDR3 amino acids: CAWSVFEMARKFF. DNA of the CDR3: TGTGCCTGGAGTGTATTCGAGATGGCTAGAAAGTTCTTC.

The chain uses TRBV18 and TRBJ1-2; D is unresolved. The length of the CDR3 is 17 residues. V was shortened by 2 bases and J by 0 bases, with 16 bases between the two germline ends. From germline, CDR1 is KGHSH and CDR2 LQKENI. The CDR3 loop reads CASSPAQTQLANYGYTF. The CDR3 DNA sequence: TGTGCCAGCTCACCAGCACAGACCCAGTTAGCTAACTATGGCTACACCTTC. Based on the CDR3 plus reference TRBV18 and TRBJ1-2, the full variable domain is NAGVMQNPRHLVRRRGQEARLRCSPMKGHSHVYWYRQLPEEGLKFMVYLQKENIIDESGMPKERFSAEFPKEGPSILRIQQVVRGDSAAYFCASSPAQTQLANYGYTFGSGTRLTVV.

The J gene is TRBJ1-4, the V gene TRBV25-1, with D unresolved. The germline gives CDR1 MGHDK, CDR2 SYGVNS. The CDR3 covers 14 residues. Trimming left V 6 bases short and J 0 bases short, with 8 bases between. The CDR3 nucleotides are TGTGCCAGCAGGCGTAGTGCAACTAATGAAAAACTGTTTTTT. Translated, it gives CASRRSATNEKLFF.

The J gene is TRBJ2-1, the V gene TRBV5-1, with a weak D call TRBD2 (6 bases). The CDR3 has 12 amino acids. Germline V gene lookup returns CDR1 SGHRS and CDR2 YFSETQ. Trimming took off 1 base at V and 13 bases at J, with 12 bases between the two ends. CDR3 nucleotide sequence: TGCGCCAGCAGCTTGAATTCCGGGGGTCAGTTCTTC. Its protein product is CASSLNSGGQFF.

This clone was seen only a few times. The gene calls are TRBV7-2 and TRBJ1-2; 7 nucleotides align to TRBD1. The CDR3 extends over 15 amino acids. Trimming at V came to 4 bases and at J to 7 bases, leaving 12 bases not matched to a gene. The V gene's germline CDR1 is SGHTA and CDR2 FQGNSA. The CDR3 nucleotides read TGTGCCAGCAGCTCTGGCCGACAGGGTTCAGCTGGCTACACCTTC. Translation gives CASSSGRQGSAGYTF.

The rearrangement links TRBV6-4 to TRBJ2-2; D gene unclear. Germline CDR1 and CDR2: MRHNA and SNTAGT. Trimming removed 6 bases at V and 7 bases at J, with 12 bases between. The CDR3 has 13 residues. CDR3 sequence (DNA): TGTGCCAGCAGAGGCTCTATGAACGGGGAGCTGTTTTTT. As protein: CASRGSMNGELFF.

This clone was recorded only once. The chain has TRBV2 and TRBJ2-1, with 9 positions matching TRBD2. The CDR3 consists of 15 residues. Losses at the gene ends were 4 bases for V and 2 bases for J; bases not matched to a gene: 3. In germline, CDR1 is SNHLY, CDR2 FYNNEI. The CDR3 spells CASSALAGPYNEQFF. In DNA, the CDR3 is TGTGCCAGCAGTGCGCTAGCGGGACCCTACAATGAGCAGTTCTTC.

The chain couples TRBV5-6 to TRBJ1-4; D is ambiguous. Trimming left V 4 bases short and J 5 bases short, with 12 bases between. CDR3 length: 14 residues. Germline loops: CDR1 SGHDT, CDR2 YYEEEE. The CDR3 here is CASSGPEGNEKLFF. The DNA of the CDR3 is TGTGCCAGCAGCGGACCTGAGGGCAATGAAAAACTGTTTTTT.